This entry is about one T cell receptor beta chain. The antigen remains undetermined. This CDR3 spans 12 amino acids. J gave up 6 bases and V 6 bases, and 6 bases lay outside the gene matches. Germline V gene lookup returns CDR1 SQVTM and CDR2 ANQGSEA. Individual cDNA molecules were tagged with unique molecular identifiers. Each CDR3 protein is one row after TCRdb ran MiXCR on the 5' RACE reads. This table holds 29,000 or so distinct CDR3 sequences, approximately 5.4% found once. This record comes from a study of early T cells in non-severe SARS-CoV-2 infection. In the study overall: Chains were unpaired, as sequencing was done on bulk RNA from unsorted whole blood.

The study's findings and limits: Sequences matched to VDJdb favored anti-spike CD8 responses, while private and CD4 specificities were missed.

Sequencing used whole blood. This TCR was recovered from an adult who was a healthcare worker with PCR-confirmed SARS-CoV-2 infection or an uninfected control (not recorded which). V is TRBV29-1 and J is TRBJ2-7; TRBD1 matches at 9 bases. The CDR3 DNA follows: TGCAGCGTGGACAGGGGACCGGGCGAGCAGTACTTC. Residues: CSVDRGPGEQYF.